This entry describes one TCR beta chain. The CDR3 sequence is 13 residues long. Germline loops: CDR1 SGHDT, CDR2 YYEEEE. The V gene lost 0 bases and the J gene lost 12 bases, with 10 bases spanning the gap. This sample was included in a study of T cell changes during pregnancy in multiple sclerosis. The method was immunoSEQ multiplex PCR; TCRdb's version includes in-frame clones alone and lacks a portion of them. The sample consists of about 41,000 clones, 80% to 90% of them appearing once. The origin of this receptor is a female donor with multiple sclerosis, enrolled in a pregnancy study. The sequenced sample was CD4+ T cells from peripheral blood mononuclear cells, obtained in the first trimester of pregnancy. The rearrangement uses TRBV5-6 and TRBJ2-6; unclear D gene. The CDR3 sequence is CASSLDSQGVLTF. CDR3 DNA: TGTGCCAGCAGCTTGGACAGTCAAGGCGTCCTGACTTTC.